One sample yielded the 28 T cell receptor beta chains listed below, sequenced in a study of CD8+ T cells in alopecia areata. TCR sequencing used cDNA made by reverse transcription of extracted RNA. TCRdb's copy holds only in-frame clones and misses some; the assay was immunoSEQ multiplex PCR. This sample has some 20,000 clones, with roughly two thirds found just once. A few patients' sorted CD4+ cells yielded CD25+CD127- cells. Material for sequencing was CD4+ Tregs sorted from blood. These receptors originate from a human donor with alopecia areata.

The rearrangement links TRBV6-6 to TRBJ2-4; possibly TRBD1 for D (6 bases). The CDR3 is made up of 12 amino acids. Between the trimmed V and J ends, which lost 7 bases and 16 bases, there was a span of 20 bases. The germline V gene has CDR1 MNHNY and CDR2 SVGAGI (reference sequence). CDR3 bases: TGTGCCAGCACTCTCGGACAGACCTCGTATTACTTC. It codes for CASTLGQTSYYF.

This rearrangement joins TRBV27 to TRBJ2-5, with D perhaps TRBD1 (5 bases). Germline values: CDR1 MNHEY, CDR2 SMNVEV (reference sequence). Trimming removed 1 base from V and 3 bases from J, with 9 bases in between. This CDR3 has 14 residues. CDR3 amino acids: CASSLWGREETQYF. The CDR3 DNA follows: TGTGCCAGCAGTTTATGGGGCAGAGAAGAGACCCAGTACTTC.

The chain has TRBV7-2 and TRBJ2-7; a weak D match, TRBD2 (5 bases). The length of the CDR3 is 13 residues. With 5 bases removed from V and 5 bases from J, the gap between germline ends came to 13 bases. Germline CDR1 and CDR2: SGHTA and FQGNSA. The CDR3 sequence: CASSLRTGNEQYF. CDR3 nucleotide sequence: TGTGCCAGCAGCCTTCGGACTGGGAACGAGCAGTACTTC.

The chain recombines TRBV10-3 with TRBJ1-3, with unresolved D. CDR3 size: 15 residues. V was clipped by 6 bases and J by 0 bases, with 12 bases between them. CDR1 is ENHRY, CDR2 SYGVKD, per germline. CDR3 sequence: CAIRVIVPSGNTIYF. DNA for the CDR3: TGTGCCATCAGGGTTATAGTCCCCTCTGGAAACACCATATATTTT.

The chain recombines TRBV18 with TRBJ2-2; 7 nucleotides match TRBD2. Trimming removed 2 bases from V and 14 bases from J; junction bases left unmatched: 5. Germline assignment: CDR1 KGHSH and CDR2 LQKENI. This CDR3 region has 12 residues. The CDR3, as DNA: TGTGCCAGCTCACCAGAAGGGACTAAACTGTTTTTT. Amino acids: CASSPEGTKLFF.

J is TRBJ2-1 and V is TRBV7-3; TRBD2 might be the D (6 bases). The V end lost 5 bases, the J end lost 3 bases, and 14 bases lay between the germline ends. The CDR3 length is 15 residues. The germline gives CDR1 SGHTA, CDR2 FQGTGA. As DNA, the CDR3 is TGTGCCAGCAGCGCCCTAGGCGGGAACTACAATGAGCAGTTCTTC. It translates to CASSALGGNYNEQFF.

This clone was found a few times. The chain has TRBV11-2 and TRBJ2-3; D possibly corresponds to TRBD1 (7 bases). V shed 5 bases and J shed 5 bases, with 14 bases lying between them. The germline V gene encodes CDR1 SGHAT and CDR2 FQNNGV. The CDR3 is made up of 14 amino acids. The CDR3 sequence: CASSPRGAGDTQYF. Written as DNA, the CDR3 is TGTGCCAGCAGCCCCAGGGGGGCGGGAGATACGCAGTATTTT.

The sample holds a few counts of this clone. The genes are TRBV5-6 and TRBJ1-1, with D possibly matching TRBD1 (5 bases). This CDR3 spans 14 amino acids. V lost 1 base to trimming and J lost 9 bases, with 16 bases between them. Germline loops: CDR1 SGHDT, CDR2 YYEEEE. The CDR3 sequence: CASSLIGRGNKAFF. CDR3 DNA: TGTGCCAGCAGCTTGATCGGTAGGGGAAACAAAGCTTTCTTT.

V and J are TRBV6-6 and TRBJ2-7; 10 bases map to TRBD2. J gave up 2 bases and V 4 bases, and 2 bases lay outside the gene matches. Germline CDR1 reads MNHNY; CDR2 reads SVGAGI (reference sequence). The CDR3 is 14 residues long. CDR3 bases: TGTGCCAGCAGTTTGAGCGGGGGGGCCTACGAGCAGTACTTC. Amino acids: CASSLSGGAYEQYF.

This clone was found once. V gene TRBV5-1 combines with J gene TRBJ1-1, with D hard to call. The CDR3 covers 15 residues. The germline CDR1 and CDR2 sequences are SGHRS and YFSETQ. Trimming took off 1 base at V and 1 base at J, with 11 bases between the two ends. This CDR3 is CASSLQPTANTEAFF. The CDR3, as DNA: TGCGCCAGCAGCTTGCAACCGACTGCGAACACTGAAGCTTTCTTT.

CDR3 sequence (DNA): TGCGCCAGCAGTGTATCACGGAACTATGGCTACACCTTC. Its protein product is CASSVSRNYGYTF. The rearrangement links TRBV10-2 to TRBJ1-2; D gene uncertain. The CDR3 runs 13 residues. CDR1 WSHSY and CDR2 SAAADI come from the germline V gene. Between the trimmed V and J ends, which lost 4 bases and 2 bases, there was a span of 8 bases.

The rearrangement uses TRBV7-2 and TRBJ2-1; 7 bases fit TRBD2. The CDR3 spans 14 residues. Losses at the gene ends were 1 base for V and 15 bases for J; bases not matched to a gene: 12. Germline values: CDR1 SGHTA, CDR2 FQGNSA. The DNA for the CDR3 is TGTGCCAGCAGCTTAGTAAGCGGGGCCTCTGCGAGGTTCTTC. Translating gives CASSLVSGASARFF.

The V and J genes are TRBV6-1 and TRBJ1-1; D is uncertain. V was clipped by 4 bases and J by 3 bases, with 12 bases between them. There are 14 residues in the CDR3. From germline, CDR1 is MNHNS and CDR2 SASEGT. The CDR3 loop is CASSAAGRDTEAFF. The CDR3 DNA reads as TGTGCCAGCAGTGCTGCAGGAAGAGACACTGAAGCTTTCTTT.

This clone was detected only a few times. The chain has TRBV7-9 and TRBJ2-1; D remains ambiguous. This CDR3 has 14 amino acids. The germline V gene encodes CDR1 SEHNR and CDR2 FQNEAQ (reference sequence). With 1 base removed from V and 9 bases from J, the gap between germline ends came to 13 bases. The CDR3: CASSLDGNFGEQFF. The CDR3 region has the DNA TGTGCCAGCAGCTTAGATGGCAACTTCGGTGAGCAGTTCTTC. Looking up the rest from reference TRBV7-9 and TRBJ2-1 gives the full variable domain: DTGVSQNPRHKITKRGQNVTFRCDPISEHNRLYWYRQTLGQGPEFLTYFQNEAQLEKSRLLSDRFSAERPKGSFSTLEIQRTEQGDSAMYLCASSLDGNFGEQFFGPGTRLTVL.

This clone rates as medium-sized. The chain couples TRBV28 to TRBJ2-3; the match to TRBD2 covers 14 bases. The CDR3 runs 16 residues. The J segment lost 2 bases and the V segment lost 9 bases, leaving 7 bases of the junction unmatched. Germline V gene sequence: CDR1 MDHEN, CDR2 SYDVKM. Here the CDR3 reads CASSGLAGGYTDTQYF. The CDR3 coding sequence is TGTGCCAGTTCCGGACTAGCGGGGGGATACACAGATACGCAGTATTTT.

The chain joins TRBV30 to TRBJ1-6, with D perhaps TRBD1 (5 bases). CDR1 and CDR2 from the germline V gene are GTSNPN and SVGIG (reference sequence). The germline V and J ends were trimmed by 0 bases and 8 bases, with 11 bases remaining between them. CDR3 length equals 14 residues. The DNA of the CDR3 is TGTGCCTGGAGTGTGGACACCGACTATTCACCCCTCCACTTT. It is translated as CAWSVDTDYSPLHF. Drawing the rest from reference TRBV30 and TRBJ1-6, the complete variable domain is SQTIHQWPATLVQPVGSPLSLECTVEGTSNPNLYWYRQAAGRGLQLLFYSVGIGQISSEVPQNLSASRPQDRQFILSSKKLLLSDSGFYLCAWSVDTDYSPLHFGNGTRLTVT.

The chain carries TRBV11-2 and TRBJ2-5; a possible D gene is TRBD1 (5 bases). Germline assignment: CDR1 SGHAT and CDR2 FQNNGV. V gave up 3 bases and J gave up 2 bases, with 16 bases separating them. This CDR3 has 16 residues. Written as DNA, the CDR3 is TGTGCCAGCAGCTTCAACACCAGACAGCTTCAAGAGACCCAGTACTTC. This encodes CASSFNTRQLQETQYF.

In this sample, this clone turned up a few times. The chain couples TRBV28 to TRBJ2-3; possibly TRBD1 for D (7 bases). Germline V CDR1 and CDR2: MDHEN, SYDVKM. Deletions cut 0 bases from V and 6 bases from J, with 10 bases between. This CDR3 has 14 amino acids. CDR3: CASSLWQGGDTQYF. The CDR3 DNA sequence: TGTGCCAGCAGTTTATGGCAGGGGGGCGATACGCAGTATTTT.

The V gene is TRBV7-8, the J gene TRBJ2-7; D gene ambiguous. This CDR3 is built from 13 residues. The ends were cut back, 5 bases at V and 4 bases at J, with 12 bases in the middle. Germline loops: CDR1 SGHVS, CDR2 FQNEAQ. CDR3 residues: CASSPGSRYEQYF. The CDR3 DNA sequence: TGTGCCAGCAGCCCCGGATCGCGATACGAGCAGTACTTC.

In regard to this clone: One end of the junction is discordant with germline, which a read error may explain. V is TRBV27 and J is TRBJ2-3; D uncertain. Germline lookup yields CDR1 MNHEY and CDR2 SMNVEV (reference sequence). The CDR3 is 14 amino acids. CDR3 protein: CASSLVRGTDTQYF. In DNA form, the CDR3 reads TGTGCCAGCAGTCTGGTTCGAGGCACAGACACGCAGTATTTT.

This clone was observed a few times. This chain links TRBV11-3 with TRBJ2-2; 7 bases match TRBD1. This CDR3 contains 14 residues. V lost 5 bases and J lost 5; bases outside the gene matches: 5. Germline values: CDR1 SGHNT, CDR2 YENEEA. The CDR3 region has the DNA TGTGCCAGCAGCGCGGAGGACAGGACCGGGGAGCTGTTTTTT. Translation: CASSAEDRTGELFF.

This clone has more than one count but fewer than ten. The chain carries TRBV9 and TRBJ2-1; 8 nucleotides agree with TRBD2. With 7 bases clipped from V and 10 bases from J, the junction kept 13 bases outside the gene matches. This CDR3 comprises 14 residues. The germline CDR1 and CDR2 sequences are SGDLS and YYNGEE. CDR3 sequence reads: CASAGTRSTIEQFF. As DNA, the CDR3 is TGTGCCAGCGCCGGGACTAGGAGTACAATAGAGCAGTTCTTC.

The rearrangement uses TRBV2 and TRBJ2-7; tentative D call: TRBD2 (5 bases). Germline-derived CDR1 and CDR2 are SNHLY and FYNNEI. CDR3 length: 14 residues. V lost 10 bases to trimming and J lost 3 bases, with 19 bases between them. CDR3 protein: CATCQEVGYYEQYF. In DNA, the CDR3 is TGTGCCACCTGTCAGGAGGTAGGCTACTACGAGCAGTACTTC.

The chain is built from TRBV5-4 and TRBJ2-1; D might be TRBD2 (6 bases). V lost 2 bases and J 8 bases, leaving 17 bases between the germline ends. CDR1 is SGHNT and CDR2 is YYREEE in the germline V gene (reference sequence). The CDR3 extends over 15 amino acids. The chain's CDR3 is CASSFRREALYEQFF. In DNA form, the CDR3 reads TGTGCCAGCAGCTTCAGGAGGGAGGCGTTGTATGAGCAGTTCTTC. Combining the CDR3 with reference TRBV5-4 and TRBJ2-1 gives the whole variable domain ETGVTQSPTHLIKTRGQQVTLRCSSQSGHNTVSWYQQALGQGPQFIFQYYREEENGRGNFPPRFSGLQFPNYSSELNVNALELDDSALYLCASSFRREALYEQFFGPGTRLTVL.

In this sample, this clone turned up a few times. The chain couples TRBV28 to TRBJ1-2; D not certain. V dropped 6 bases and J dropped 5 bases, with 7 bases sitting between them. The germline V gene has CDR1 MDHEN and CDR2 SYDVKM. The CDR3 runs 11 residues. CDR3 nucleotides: TGTGCCAGCAGCACGGTATATGGCTACACCTTC. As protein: CASSTVYGYTF.

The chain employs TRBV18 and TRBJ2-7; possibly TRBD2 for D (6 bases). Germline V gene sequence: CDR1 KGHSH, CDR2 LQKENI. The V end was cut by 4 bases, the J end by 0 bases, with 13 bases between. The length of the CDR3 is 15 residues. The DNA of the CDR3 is TGTGCCAGCTCACTTGCGGGACGGGGCTCCTACGAGCAGTACTTC. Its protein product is CASSLAGRGSYEQYF.

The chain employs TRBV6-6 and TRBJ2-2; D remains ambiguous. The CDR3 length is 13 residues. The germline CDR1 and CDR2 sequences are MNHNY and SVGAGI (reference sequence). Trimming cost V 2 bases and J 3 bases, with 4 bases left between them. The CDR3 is CASSYDYTGELFF. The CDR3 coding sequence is TGTGCCAGCAGTTACGACTACACCGGGGAGCTGTTTTTT.

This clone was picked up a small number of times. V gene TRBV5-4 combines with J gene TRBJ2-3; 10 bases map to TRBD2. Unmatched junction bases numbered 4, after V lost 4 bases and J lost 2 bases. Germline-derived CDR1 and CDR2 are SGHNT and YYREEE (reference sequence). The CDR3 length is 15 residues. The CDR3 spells CASSPGLADTDTQYF. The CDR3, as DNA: TGTGCCAGCAGCCCAGGACTAGCGGACACAGATACGCAGTATTTT.